The TCR beta chain described here comes from a study of response to subunit inactivated influenza vaccine. Trimming cost V 0 bases and J 7 bases, with 10 bases left between them. The CDR3 is 14 amino acids. Germline values: CDR1 SGHAT, CDR2 FQNNGV. Study-level points and caveats: Researchers suggested that each seasonal influenza vaccination recruits few new T cells.

TCRdb reanalysed the RT-PCR reads using MiXCR and keeps one entry per CDR3 protein. The table records hundreds of thousands of distinct CDR3 sequences, about a sixth of them present only once. This clonotype was observed a handful of times. Antigen: not known. This sequence originates from a man aged 45-65 years who received an inactivated influenza vaccine. The chain recombines TRBV11-2 with TRBJ2-1; no definite D call. The material was PBMCs from blood, obtained about 11 days after vaccination. The CDR3 bases are TGTGCCAGCAGCTTAGATCGTTTGGGGAATGAGCAGTTCTTC. Amino acids: CASSLDRLGNEQFF.